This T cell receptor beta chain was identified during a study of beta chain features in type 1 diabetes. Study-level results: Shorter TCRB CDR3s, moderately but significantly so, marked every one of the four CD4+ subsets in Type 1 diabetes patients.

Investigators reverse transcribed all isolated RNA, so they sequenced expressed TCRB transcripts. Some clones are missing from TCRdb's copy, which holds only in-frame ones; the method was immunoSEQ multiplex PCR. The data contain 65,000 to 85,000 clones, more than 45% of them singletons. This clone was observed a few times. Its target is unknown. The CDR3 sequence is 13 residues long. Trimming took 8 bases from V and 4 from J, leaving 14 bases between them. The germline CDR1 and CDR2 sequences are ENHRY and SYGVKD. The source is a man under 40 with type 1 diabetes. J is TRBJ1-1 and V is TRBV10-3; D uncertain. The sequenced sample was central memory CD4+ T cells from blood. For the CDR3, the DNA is TGTGCCATCGTCGGTTCCGAGGGCACTGAAGCTTTCTTT. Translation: CAIVGSEGTEAFF.